This T cell receptor beta chain was observed in a study of T cells in Graves' hyperthyroidism and ophthalmopathy. This clonotype was seen only a few times. Its specificity is not known. Germline loops: CDR1 LNHDA, CDR2 SQIVND (reference sequence). J gave up 6 bases and V 2 bases, and 5 bases lay outside the gene matches. The CDR3 contains 16 residues. The hyperthyroidism patients had all been newly diagnosed, and their disease duration was under 2 months. Their ages ranged from 18 to 65 years. Uncontrolled infection, other autoimmune disease, pregnancy or lactation disqualified patients from enrolment. Diagnostic assessment was based on clinical symptoms, serum thyroxine and TRAb, thyroid ultrasound and orbital computed tomography. Findings and limits, study-wide: In the blood, most expanded thyroid clonotypes above 0.001 appeared as well.

TCR beta CDR3 region amplification was performed from RNA transcripts. With the HTBI primer set, the TCR CDR3 went through a first round of RT-PCR. TCRdb processed the multiplex PCR reads anew with MiXCR; each CDR3 protein has one entry. Of about 200,000 distinct CDR3 sequences detected, less than 20% appear once; the ten largest clones hold roughly 49%. The source is a woman between 50 and 59 years old with Graves' hyperthyroidism. The sequenced sample consisted of blood. This chain connects TRBV19 to TRBJ1-5, with 12 positions matching TRBD1. CDR3 nucleotides: TGTGCCAGTAGTATACCCGGGACAGGGGGCGTTCAGCCCCAGCATTTT. Translated: CASSIPGTGGVQPQHF.